This T cell receptor beta chain was sequenced for a study of T cell changes during pregnancy in multiple sclerosis. The V gene's germline CDR1 is SQVTM and CDR2 ANQGSEA. Trimming took 7 bases from V and 6 from J, leaving 16 bases between them. This CDR3 region has 12 residues. Generated by immunoSEQ multiplex PCR, the TCRdb table keeps only in-frame clones and is missing some. The table shows 130,000 or so clones, with roughly 95% occurring only once. This sequence joins TRBV29-1 and TRBJ2-7; possibly TRBD1 for D (6 bases). The receptor was derived from a female donor with multiple sclerosis, enrolled in a pregnancy study. The sequencing here drew on peripheral blood, taken after pregnancy. The CDR3, as DNA: TGCAGCGCGACCGGAGAAGGGGGCGAGCAGTACTTC. It encodes CSATGEGGEQYF.